This T cell receptor beta chain was identified in a study of blood T cell repertoires in COVID-19 (dated by TCRdb to 2018 to 2020). Looking at the study overall: The collaborator samples originated in the United States, Italy and Spain and spanned the acute and convalescent phases of COVID-19. The samples were drawn from the first 160 participants of the ongoing ImmuneRACE study and from 1,254 subjects provided by 6 global collaborators. The prospective study material was composed of cDNA or gDNA derived from T cells, B-cell-depleted T cells, or PBMCs. Sample metadata almost always included a de-identified subject ID, COVID-19 status, age in years and sex. A freely available public database, intended as a resource for researchers studying the immune response to SARS-CoV-2, is where the repertoires were released. Subjects who had been exposed to COVID-19, were actively infected with it, or had recovered from it provided the deeply sampled blood TCRbeta repertoires that made up the dataset. Where available, HLA class I and class II types were taken from metadata supplied by the sample provider and were not determined by assay-based typing. What the research found in general, with its limitations: The quantity of clinical and demographic metadata differed by source and by participant and was supplied without curation.

This clone has only a few counts. The antigen it recognizes is unknown. The record has no base qualities; no much larger clone is one base away. From the cysteine up to the phenylalanine, the CDR3 has a length of 15 residues. Kept here is only the CDR3 DNA, which spans 45 bases and is read in frame from base 1. V is cut by 0 bases and J by 3 bases, and the space between the germline ends is 15 bases. CDR1 GTSNPN and CDR2 SVGIG were looked up in the germline V gene (reference sequence). The immunoSEQ Assay, a bias-controlled multiplex PCR, was used to amplify TCRbeta CDR3 regions from genomic DNA. For the original study's pipeline: Nucleated cell counts per sample were estimated from amplification of reference gene primers within the assay. To quantify the absolute abundance of each unique TCRbeta CDR3 rearrangement, sequence reads were collapsed and filtered. For each sample, productive Simpson clonality was calculated by taking the square root of Simpson's diversity index across productive rearrangements. This is the immuneACCESS table as TCRdb keeps it, with only in-frame sequences that have V and J called. A part of the clones is gone; compared with another copy, unresolved V genes explain less than half, and the rest is unexplained. V, J and clone size reflect that table, while D and trimming were determined from the DNA. The sample has 150,000 to 200,000 clones on record, roughly nine tenths of them singletons. Under 30% of the sample is in the top ten clones.

Whole blood was collected in K2EDTA tubes by collaborating institutions according to the institutions' own protocols. For TCRbeta analysis, collaborators shipped samples in one of three forms: frozen whole blood, isolated PBMCs, or DNA extracted from either of those sample types. The specimen sequenced was peripheral blood. This sequence originates from a man between 60 and 75 years old with acute or convalescent COVID-19. The V and J segments used are TRBV30 and TRBJ2-7, and the D gene may be TRBD1, 6 bases matching. The CDR3 region has the sequence CAWSVLGQSDYEQYF. The nucleotide sequence reads TGTGCCTGGAGTGTCCTTGGACAGTCAGACTACGAGCAGTACTTC. This CDR3, with the reference TRBV30 and TRBJ2-7 proteins standing in past its ends, gives the full variable domain SQTIHQWPATLVQPVGSPLSLECTVEGTSNPNLYWYRQAAGRGLQLLFYSVGIGQISSEVPQNLSASRPQDRQFILSSKKLLLSDSGFYLCAWSVLGQSDYEQYFGPGTRLTVT.